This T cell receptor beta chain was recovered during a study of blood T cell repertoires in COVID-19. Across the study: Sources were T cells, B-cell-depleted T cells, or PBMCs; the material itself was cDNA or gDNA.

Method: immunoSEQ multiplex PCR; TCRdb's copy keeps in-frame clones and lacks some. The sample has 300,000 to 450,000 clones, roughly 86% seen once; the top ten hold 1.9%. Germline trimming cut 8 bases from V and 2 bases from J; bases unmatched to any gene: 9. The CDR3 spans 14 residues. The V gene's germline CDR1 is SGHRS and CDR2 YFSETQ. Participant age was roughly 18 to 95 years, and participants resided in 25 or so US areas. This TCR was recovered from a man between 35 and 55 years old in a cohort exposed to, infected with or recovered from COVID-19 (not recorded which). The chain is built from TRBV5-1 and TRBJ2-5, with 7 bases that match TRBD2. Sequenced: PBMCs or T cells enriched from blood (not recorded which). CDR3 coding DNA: TGCGCCAGTAAACCAAGCGGGACTCAAGAGACCCAGTACTTC. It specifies CASKPSGTQETQYF.